This paragraph reports one T cell receptor beta chain. Its antigen is not yet known. A much larger clone lies one base from this, so it may be a read error. Measured from the cysteine to the phenylalanine, the CDR3 is 16 residues long. Only the CDR3 part of the read is kept: 48 bases, read in frame from the first base. The library was made by 5' RACE. Reads for this sample came from an Illumina HiSeq 2500. A second 7 to 11 cycle PCR used a sample-barcoded 5' primer and a J-beta primer mix. A unique molecular identifier was introduced onto each TCR beta cDNA molecule by a template-switch 5' adaptor carrying 12 random nucleotides. Each sample yielded at least 2.5 million CDR3-containing paired-end reads. The Mint cDNA synthesis kit, primed by a TRBC-specific oligonucleotide, was used to synthesize first-strand cDNA from all RNA. Following uracil-DNA glycosylase treatment, all cDNA underwent a first 18-cycle PCR with the universal primers M1SS and BC2_uni_R. As for the original processing: For normalization, 1 million high-quality reads, each with a distinct molecular identifier, were randomly selected from each sample. Instead of being binned into consensus sequences, reads with shared molecular identifiers were discarded. CDR3 identification, clonotype clustering and error correction used MiTCR with a Q25 quality threshold and the strictest error-elimination algorithm. A nonparametric unseen species model using Euler transformation provided a lower-bound estimate of total TCR beta diversity. TCRdb reprocessing: public reads trimmed at Q25 with fastp, clones called with MiXCR, in-frame beta chains kept. Duplicate CDR3 protein sequences are folded into a single record with the most common DNA and genes. The V and J calls shown here were made by TCRdb, not taken from the authors' results. The sample table lists roughly 1,500,000 distinct CDR3 sequences, about 31% of them with a count of one. The biggest ten clones account for around 10% of the sample.

The sample originates from a study of blood T cells in healthy people across ages (dated by TCRdb to 2015 to 2017). About the full investigation: In model experiments, template switching captured roughly one uniquely barcoded TCR beta cDNA molecule for every two T cells. Using deep sequencing normalized with unique cDNA molecular identifiers, the study measured how TCR beta repertoire diversity changes with age. Four age groups were formed from the donors: young (average approximately 17 years), middle-aged (just under 40), aged (62) and long-lived (around 82). To avoid experimental bias, donors of different ages were spread randomly across the sequencing lanes. The study analyzed two additional independent replicas of 1 million unique cDNA reads from the same blood draw for two donors, one aged 18 to 30 and one aged 80 or older.

Points the paper makes about the study in general: The percentage of naive T cells measured by flow cytometry correlated strongly with observed TCR beta diversity. As age increased, observed TCR beta diversity per million T cells dropped in a roughly linear way, and a significant reduction was already evident by age approximately 40. Bulk unsorted PBMC profiling prevented conclusive comparison of naive and antigen-experienced compartments. Because the CMV infection status of the donors was unknown, age-related changes in expanded clonotypes may potentially have been confounded. Compared with the aged group, the long-lived group had more naive CD4+ T cells, fewer expanded clones and increased TCR diversity, a pattern suggesting age selection. Estimates of total diversity based on one million sequenced T cells were considered lower bounds and underestimates.

Donors were a few dozen systemically healthy Caucasian individuals from Russia aged roughly 6 to 95 years. Ten milliliters of peripheral blood were drawn from each donor into EDTA-treated Vacutainer tubes. Ficoll-Paque density-gradient centrifugation was used to isolate PBMCs, with at least 6.5 million per sample. Total RNA, at least 6 micrograms per sample, was extracted from PBMCs with Trizol reagent. For every donor, flow cytometry on a PBMC aliquot measured the percentage of naive CD45RAhigh/CD27high T cells. Rearrangement joined TRBV12-3 or TRBV12-4 to TRBJ2-1; 13 bases in between match TRBD2. This TCR came from a woman aged 30 to 39 in good health. Sequences were obtained from blood. The encoded CDR3 is CAGSELAGGPGNEQFF. The DNA reads TGTGCCGGCAGTGAACTAGCGGGAGGGCCGGGGAATGAGCAGTTCTTC.